The clone carrying this T cell receptor (beta chain) was recorded many times. Germline V gene lookup returns CDR1 MGHDK and CDR2 SYGVNS. The junction had 8 bases not matched to a gene; V was cut back by 3 bases and J by 4 bases. The CDR3 covers 15 residues. TCRdb reprocessed the 5' RACE reads with MiXCR, giving one entry per CDR3 protein. Of fewer than 40,000 distinct CDR3 sequences in the sample, about 4.5% were seen once. This entry belongs to a study of neurological immune-mediated disorders. The specimen was PBMCs. The source is a man aged 18 to 29 in good health. The V and J genes are TRBV25-1 and TRBJ1-1; 7 nucleotides line up with TRBD1. The CDR3 here is CASSETGRFITEAFF. CDR3 sequence (DNA): TGTGCCAGCAGTGAGACAGGGAGATTCATCACTGAAGCTTTCTTT.